This T cell receptor beta chain was recorded in a study of blood T cells in healthy people across ages. Then a second PCR, running roughly 7 to 11 cycles, was carried out with a sample-barcoded 5' primer and a J-beta primer mix. Researchers report that a template-switch adaptor with 12 random nucleotides tagged each cDNA molecule. No fewer than 3 million CDR3-containing paired-end reads came from each sample. MiXCR, run by TCRdb on the 5' RACE reads, gives a single entry per CDR3 protein. The data show about a million distinct CDR3 sequences, about 53% seen once. Broader study findings: Whereas aged donors had fewer naive CD4+ cells, long-lived donors had more of them and higher diversity.

Every donor provided roughly 10 milliliters of peripheral blood. V lost 10 bases and J lost 3, with 19 bases in between. CDR3 length: 15 amino acids. Germline CDR1 is MDHEN and CDR2 is SYDVKM. Notes on this clonotype: Its antigen is still unknown.

The chain has TRBV28 and TRBJ1-5; no clear D. Sequencing used blood. The sequence was collected from a woman aged 55-69 years in good health. The CDR3 loop reads CATSKLRTYNQPQHF. DNA for the CDR3: TGTGCCACCTCGAAACTCCGAACCTACAATCAGCCCCAGCATTTT.